The rows below give T cell receptor beta chains drawn from one sample of a study of CD8 T cells in ankylosing spondylitis. TCRdb reprocessed the 5' RACE reads via MiXCR and lists one record per CDR3 protein. The sample records 700,000 to 850,000 distinct CDR3 sequences, 12% being singletons. The specimen sequenced was blood, either unsorted or a sorted T cell fraction (not recorded which). These receptor sequences come from a male donor with ankylosing spondylitis. Both conserved end residues are part of each CDR3. A D gene is named only where the DNA matches it firmly. Expanded clones get a size class; other rows say once, few or many, or leave the size out.

size | J | D | V | DNA | CDR3
few | TRBJ2-7 | . | TRBV10-3 | TGTGCCATCAGTGGGTGGACTAAGAGCTCCTACGAGCAGTACTTC | CAISGWTKSSYEQYF
few | TRBJ2-3 | . | TRBV5-1 | TGCGCCAGCAGCTTCCTGGGGAGTAGGGGGACGGCCACAGATACGCAGTATTTT | CASSFLGSRGTATDTQYF
. | TRBJ1-2 | . | TRBV12-3/TRBV12-4 | TGTGCCAGCAGTTTTGGGCCGGACAGTTCATCAAGGACCTTC | CASSFGPDSSSRTF
many | TRBJ2-2 | TRBD1 | TRBV6-5 | TGTGCCAGCAGTCACAACCGACAGGGCGCCGGGGAGCTGTTTTTT | CASSHNRQGAGELFF
many | TRBJ2-7 | . | TRBV15 | TGTGCCACCAGCAGAAAGGGGTTCACCCGCTCCTACGAGCAGTACTTC | CATSRKGFTRSYEQYF
many | TRBJ2-1 | . | TRBV29-1 | TGCAGCGTTGAAAAGAGCAGGAGCTCCTACAATGAGCAGTTCTTC | CSVEKSRSSYNEQFF
. | TRBJ1-1 | . | TRBV20-1 | TGCAGCATTACCGGGACTGCCTACACTGAAGCTTTCTTT | CSITGTAYTEAFF
many | TRBJ1-2 | . | TRBV5-4 | TGTGCCAGCAGCTTCATCCGGGACGAGAACTATGGCTACACCTTC | CASSFIRDENYGYTF
. | TRBJ2-1 | . | TRBV6-1 | TGTGCCAGCAGTGAAAGGGACTGGGGGCAGTTCTTC | CASSERDWGQFF
. | TRBJ2-1 | TRBD2 | TRBV6-1 | TGTGCCAGCAGCCCCATGCCGGGACTAGCTAACTACAATGAGCAGTTCTTC | CASSPMPGLANYNEQFF
. | TRBJ2-2 | TRBD1 | TRBV6-5 | TGTGCCAGCAGTTCCACCCGGACAGGGAACGGCGGGGAGCTGTTTTTT | CASSSTRTGNGGELFF